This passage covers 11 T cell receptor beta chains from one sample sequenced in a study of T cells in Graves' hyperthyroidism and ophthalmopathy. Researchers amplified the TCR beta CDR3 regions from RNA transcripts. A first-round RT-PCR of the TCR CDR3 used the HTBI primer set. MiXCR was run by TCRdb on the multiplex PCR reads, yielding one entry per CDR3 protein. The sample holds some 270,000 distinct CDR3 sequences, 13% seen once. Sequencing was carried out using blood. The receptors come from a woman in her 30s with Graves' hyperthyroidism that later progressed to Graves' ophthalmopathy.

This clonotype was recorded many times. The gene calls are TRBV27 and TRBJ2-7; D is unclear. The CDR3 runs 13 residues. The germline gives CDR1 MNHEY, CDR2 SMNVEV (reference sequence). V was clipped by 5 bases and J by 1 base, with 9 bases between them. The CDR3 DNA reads TGTGCCAGCAGTCCCGGCGAATCCTACGAGCAGTACTTC. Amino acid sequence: CASSPGESYEQYF.

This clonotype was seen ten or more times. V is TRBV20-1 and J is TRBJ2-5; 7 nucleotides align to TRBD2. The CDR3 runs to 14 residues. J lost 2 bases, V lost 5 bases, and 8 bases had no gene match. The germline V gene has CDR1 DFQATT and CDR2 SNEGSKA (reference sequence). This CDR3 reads CSAGAGANQETQYF. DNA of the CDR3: TGCAGTGCTGGGGCGGGAGCCAATCAAGAGACCCAGTACTTC.

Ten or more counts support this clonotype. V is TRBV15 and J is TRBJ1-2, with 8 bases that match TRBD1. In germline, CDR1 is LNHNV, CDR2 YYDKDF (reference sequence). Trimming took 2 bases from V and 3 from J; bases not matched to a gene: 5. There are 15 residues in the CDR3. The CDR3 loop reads CATSRSGQVDYGYTF. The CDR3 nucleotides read TGTGCCACCAGCAGATCGGGACAGGTCGACTATGGCTACACCTTC. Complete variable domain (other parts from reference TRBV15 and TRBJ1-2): DAMVIQNPRYQVTQFGKPVTLSCSQTLNHNVMYWYQQKSSQAPKLLFHYYDKDFNNEADTPDNFQSRRPNTSFCFLDIRSPGLGDTAMYLCATSRSGQVDYGYTFGSGTRLTVV.

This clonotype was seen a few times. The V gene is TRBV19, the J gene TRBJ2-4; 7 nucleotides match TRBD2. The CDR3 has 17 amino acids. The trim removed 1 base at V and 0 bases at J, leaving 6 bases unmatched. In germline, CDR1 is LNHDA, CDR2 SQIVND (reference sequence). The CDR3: CASSIGGGVLAKNIQYF. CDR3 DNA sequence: TGTGCCAGTAGTATAGGGGGGGGGGTTCTAGCCAAAAACATTCAGTACTTC. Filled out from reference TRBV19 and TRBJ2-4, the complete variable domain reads DGGITQSPKYLFRKEGQNVTLSCEQNLNHDAMYWYRQDPGQGLRLIYYSQIVNDFQKGDIAEGYSVSREKKESFPLTVTSAQKNPTAFYLCASSIGGGVLAKNIQYFGAGTRLSVL.

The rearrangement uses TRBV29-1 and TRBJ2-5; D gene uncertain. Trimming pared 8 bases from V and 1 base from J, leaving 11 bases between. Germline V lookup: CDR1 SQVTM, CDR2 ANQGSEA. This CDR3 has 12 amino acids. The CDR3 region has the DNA TGCAGCTCCCGTCGGGCCCAAGAGACCCAGTACTTC. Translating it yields CSSRRAQETQYF.

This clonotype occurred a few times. Here the CDR3 DNA reads TGTGCCAGCAGCTCCTTTTCTGAAGCTTTCTTT. Its translation: CASSSFSEAFF. V is TRBV5-6 and J is TRBJ1-1; the D is unclear. The V gene's germline CDR1 is SGHDT and CDR2 YYEEEE. This CDR3 contains 11 residues. V was cut by 3 bases and J by 6 bases, with 6 bases left in between.

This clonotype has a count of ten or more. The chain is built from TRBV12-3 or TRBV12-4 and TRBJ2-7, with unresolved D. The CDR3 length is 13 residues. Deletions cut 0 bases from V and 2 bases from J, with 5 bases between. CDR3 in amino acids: CASSLAAPYEQYF. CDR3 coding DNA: TGTGCCAGCAGTTTAGCGGCCCCCTACGAGCAGTACTTC.

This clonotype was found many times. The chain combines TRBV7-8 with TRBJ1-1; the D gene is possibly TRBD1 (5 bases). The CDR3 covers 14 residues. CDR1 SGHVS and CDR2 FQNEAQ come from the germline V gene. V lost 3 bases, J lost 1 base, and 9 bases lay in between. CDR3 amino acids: CASSLGLANTEAFF. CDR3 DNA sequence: TGTGCCAGCAGCTTGGGACTAGCGAACACTGAAGCTTTCTTT.

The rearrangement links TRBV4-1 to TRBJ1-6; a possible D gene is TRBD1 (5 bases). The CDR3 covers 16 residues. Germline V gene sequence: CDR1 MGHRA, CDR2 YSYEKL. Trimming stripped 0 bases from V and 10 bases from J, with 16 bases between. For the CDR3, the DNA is TGCGCCAGCAGCCAAGACGGGGGAGGAGGGAGGTCACCCCTCCACTTT. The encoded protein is CASSQDGGGGRSPLHF.

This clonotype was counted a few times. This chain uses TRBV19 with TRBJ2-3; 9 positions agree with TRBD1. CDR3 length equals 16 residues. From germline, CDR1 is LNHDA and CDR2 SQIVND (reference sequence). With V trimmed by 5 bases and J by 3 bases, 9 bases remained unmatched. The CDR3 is CASSGSRTGVTDTQYF. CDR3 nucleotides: TGTGCCAGTAGTGGTTCGAGGACAGGGGTTACAGATACGCAGTATTTT.

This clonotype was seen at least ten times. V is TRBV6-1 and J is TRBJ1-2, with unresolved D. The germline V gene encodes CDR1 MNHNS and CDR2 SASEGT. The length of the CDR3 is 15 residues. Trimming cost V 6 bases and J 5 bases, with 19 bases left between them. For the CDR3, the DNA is TGTGCCAGCAGGCCCTTAGACCCTAAGGGTTATGGCTACACCTTC. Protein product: CASRPLDPKGYGYTF.